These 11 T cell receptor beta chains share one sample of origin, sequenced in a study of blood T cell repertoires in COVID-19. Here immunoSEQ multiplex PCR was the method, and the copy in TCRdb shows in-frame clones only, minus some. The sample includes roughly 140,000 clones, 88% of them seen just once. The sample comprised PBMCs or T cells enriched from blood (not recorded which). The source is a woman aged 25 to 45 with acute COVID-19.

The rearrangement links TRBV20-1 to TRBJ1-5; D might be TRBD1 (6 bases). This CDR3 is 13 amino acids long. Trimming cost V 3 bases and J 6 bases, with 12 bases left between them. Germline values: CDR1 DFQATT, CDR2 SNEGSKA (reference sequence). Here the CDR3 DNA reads TGCAGTGCTAGTACGGGGGGCTCTCAGCCCCAGCATTTT. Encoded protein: CSASTGGSQPQHF.

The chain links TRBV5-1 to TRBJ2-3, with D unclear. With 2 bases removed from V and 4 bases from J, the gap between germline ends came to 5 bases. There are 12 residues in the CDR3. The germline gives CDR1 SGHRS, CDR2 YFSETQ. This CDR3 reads CASSFSADTQYF. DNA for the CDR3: TGCGCCAGCAGCTTCTCTGCAGATACGCAGTATTTT.

Here the CDR3 DNA reads TGTGCCAGCAGACCAAGCCGGCCGGGGAACACCATATATTTT. It is translated as CASRPSRPGNTIYF. The chain uses TRBV28 and TRBJ1-3; no firm D call. CDR1 and CDR2 from the germline V gene are MDHEN and SYDVKM. Deletions cut 6 bases from V and 7 bases from J, with 16 bases between. The CDR3 is made up of 14 amino acids.

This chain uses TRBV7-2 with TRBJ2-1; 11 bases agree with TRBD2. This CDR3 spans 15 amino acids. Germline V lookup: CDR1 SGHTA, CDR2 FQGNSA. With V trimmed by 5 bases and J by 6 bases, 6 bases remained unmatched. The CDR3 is CASSLGTSGLNEQFF. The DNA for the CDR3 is TGTGCCAGCAGCCTCGGGACTAGCGGACTCAATGAGCAGTTCTTC.

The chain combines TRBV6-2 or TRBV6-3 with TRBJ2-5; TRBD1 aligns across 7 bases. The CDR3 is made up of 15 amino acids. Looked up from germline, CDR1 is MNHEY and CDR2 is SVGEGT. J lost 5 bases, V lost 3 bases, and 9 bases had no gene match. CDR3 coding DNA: TGTGCCAGCAGTTATCAACCTGACAGGGCGGAGACCCAGTACTTC. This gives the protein CASSYQPDRAETQYF.

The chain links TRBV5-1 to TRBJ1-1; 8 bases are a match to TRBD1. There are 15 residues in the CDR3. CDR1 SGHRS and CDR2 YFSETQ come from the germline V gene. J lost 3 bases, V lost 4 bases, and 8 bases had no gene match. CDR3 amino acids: CASSHPQGVDTEAFF. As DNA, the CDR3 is TGCGCCAGCAGCCACCCACAGGGGGTGGACACTGAAGCTTTCTTT. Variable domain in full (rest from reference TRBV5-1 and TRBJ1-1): KAGVTQTPRYLIKTRGQQVTLSCSPISGHRSVSWYQQTPGQGLQFLFEYFSETQRNKGNFPGRFSGRQFSNSRSEMNVSTLELGDSALYLCASSHPQGVDTEAFFGQGTRLTVV.

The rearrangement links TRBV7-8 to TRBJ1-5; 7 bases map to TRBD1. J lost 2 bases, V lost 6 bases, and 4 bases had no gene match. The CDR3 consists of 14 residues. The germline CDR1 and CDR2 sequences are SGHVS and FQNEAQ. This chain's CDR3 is CASRGTGGNQPQHF. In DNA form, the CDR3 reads TGTGCCAGCAGGGGAACAGGGGGCAATCAGCCCCAGCATTTT.

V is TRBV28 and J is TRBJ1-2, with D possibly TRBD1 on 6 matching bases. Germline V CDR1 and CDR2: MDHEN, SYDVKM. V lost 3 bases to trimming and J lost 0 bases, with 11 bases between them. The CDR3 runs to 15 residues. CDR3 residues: CASSLWEGANYGYTF. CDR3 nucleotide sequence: TGTGCCAGCAGTTTGTGGGAGGGGGCTAACTATGGCTACACCTTC.

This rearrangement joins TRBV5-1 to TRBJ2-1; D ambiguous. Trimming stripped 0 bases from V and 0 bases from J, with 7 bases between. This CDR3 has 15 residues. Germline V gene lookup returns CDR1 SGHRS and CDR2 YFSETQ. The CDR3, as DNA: TGCGCCAGCAGCTTGGCCGTCAGCTCCTACAATGAGCAGTTCTTC. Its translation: CASSLAVSSYNEQFF.

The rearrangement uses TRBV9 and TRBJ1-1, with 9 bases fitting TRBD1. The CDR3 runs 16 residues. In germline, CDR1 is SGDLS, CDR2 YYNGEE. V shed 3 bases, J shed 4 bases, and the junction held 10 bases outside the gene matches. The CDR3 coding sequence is TGTGCCAGCAGCGCGCGGACAGGGGAACTGAGCACTGAAGCTTTCTTT. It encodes CASSARTGELSTEAFF.

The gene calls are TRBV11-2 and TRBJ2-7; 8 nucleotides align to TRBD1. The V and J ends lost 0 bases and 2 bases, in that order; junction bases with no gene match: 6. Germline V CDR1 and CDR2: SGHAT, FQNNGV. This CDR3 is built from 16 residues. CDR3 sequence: CASSLEGRGRPYEQYF. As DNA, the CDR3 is TGTGCCAGCAGCTTAGAGGGCAGGGGGCGACCCTACGAGCAGTACTTC.